The clone carrying this T cell receptor (beta chain) was recorded at least ten times. Its antigen is not identified. Trimming took off 6 bases at V and 1 base at J, with 9 bases between the two ends. The CDR3 consists of 13 residues. Per the germline V gene, CDR1 is ENHRY and CDR2 is SYGVKD. The sample comes from a study of T-cell memory formation after mild COVID-19. Study-level information: TCR clusters were mostly confined to one donor each. Overall study results and limits: Contracting CD4+ clones lay largely in CM and EM, with CD8+ ones residing in EMRA.

TCRdb reprocessed the 5' RACE reads via MiXCR and lists one record per CDR3 protein. The table lists roughly 62,000 distinct CDR3 sequences, roughly 9.9% of them singletons. The clonotype was recovered from a man between 18 and 35 years old who had mild COVID-19 (a few samples of this study predate the infection). Cell type and time point are not known. What was sequenced was PBMCs or a T cell subset sorted from them (not recorded which). The chain combines TRBV10-3 with TRBJ2-5, with D unresolved. CDR3 nucleotides: TGTGCCATCAGCCCAAGTGGCCAAGAGACCCAGTACTTC. Translated: CAISPSGQETQYF.